The present entry profiles one T cell receptor (beta chain) with its context. Its antigen remains undetermined. No base quality information exists; no much larger clone differs at one position. These data originate in a study of blood T cell repertoires in COVID-19 (dated by TCRdb to about 2020). Notes on the research overall: The collaborator samples originated in the United States, Italy and Spain and spanned the acute and convalescent phases of COVID-19. The material from the prospective study consisted of cDNA or gDNA derived from T cells, B-cell-depleted T cells, or PBMCs. Deeply sampled blood TCRbeta repertoires from subjects exposed to, actively infected with, or recovered from COVID-19 were included in the dataset. The repertoires were released in a freely available public database meant as a resource for research on the immune response to SARS-CoV-2. Samples came from the ongoing ImmuneRACE study (first 160 participants) plus 1,254 subjects from 6 global collaborators. A de-identified subject ID, COVID-19 status, age in years and sex were almost always included in the sample metadata. Where available, HLA class I and class II types were obtained from metadata supplied by the sample provider rather than from assay-based typing. The investigation overall reported the following: The quantity of clinical and demographic metadata differed by source and by participant and was supplied without curation.

Between the V and J ends, shortened by 5 bases and 7 bases respectively, the junction contains 21 bases. For CDR1 and CDR2, the germline V gene lists KGHSH and LQKENI. The CDR3 measures 16 amino acids from cysteine to phenylalanine. The DNA shown is the 48-base CDR3, in frame from base 1. TCRbeta CDR3 regions were amplified from genomic DNA by means of the immunoSEQ Assay, a bias-controlled multiplex PCR. For the original study's pipeline: Within the assay, amplification of reference gene primers was used to estimate how many nucleated cells each sample contained. To quantify the absolute abundance of each unique TCRbeta CDR3 rearrangement, sequence reads were collapsed and filtered. For each sample, productive Simpson clonality was calculated by taking the square root of Simpson's diversity index across productive rearrangements. Here the immuneACCESS table is served through TCRdb, limited to in-frame sequences with V and J called. Missing clones are a known gap in these copies; in checked studies unresolved V genes cover under half, and the rest lacks a known reason. Clonal size and the V and J genes are those of that table, whereas D and trimming came from the DNA. In all, the sample holds 150,000 to 170,000 clones, and 70% to 90% of those were seen once. The ten largest clones add up to roughly 0.6% of the sample.

At one collaborating source in Seattle, patients were enrolled during active infection and were followed longitudinally through the course of disease. Whole blood was collected in K2EDTA tubes by collaborating institutions according to the institutions' own protocols. For TCRbeta analysis, collaborator samples were shipped as frozen whole blood, as isolated PBMCs, or as DNA extracted from either sample type. Sequencing was done on a sample of peripheral blood. The chain links TRBV18 with TRBJ2-1, with TRBD1 tentatively as D gene (6 bases match). The receptor comes from a man between 60 and 75 years old with COVID-19, enrolled during active disease. CDR3 reads: CASSTYRDRSGNEQFF. The DNA reads as follows: TGTGCCAGCTCAACATACAGGGATCGTTCGGGGAATGAGCAGTTCTTC. The full variable domain, completed from the reference TRBV18 and TRBJ2-1 proteins outside the CDR3, reads NAGVMQNPRHLVRRRGQEARLRCSPMKGHSHVYWYRQLPEEGLKFMVYLQKENIIDESGMPKERFSAEFPKEGPSILRIQQVVRGDSAAYFCASSTYRDRSGNEQFFGPGTRLTVL.